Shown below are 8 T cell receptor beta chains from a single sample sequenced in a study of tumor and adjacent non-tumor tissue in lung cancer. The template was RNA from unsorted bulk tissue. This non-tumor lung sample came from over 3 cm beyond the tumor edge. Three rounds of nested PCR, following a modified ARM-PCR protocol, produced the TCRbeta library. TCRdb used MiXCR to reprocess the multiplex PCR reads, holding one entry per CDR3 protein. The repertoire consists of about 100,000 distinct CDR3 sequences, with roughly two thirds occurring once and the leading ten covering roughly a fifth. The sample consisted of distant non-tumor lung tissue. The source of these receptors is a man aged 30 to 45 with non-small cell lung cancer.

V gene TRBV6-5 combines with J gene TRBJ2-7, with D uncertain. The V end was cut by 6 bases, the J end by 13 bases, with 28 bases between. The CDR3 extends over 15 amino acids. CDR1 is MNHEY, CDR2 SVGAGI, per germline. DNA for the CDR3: TGTGCCAGCAGCTTGATTCCGGGCAGTTCCTACGATCAATACTTC. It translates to CASSLIPGSSYDQYF.

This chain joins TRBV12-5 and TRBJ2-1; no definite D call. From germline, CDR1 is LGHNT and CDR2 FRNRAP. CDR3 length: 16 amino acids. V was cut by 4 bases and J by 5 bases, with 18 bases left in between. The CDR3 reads CASGSLVTCPHNEQFF. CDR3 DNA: TGTGCTAGTGGTTCTCTCGTGACATGCCCTCACAATGAGCAGTTCTTC.

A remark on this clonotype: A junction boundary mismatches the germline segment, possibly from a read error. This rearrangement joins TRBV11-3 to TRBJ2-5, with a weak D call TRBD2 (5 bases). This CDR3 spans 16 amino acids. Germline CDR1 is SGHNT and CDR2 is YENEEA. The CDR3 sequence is CASSLGDRTSQEAQYF. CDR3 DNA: TGTGCCAGCAGCTTGGGAGACCGTACATCCCAAGAGGCCCAGTACTTC.

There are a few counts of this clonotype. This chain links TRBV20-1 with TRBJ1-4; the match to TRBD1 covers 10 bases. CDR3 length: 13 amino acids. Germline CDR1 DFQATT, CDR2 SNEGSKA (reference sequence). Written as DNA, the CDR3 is TGCATCGGGAGGGACAGGGGACTGGAAAAACTGTTTTTT. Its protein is CIGRDRGLEKLFF.

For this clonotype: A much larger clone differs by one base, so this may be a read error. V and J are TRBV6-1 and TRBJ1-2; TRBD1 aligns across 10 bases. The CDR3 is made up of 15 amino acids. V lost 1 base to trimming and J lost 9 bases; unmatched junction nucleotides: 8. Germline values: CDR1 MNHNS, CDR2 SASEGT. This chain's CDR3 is CASSEEGTGAGCYTF. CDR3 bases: TGTGCCAGCAGTGAAGAGGGGACAGGGGCGGGTTGCTACACCTTC.

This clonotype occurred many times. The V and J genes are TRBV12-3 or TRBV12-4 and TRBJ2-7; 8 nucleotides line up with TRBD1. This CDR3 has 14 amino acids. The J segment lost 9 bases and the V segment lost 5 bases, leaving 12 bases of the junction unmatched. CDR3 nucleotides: TGTGCCAGCAGTCCCGGGACAGGAGGAGGAGGGCAGTACTTC. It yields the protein CASSPGTGGGGQYF.

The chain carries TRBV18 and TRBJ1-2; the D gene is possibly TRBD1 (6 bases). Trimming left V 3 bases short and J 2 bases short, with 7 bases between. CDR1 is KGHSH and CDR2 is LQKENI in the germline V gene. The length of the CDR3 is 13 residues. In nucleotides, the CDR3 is TGTGCCAGCTCACCGGACAGCAACTATGGCTACACCTTC. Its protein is CASSPDSNYGYTF.

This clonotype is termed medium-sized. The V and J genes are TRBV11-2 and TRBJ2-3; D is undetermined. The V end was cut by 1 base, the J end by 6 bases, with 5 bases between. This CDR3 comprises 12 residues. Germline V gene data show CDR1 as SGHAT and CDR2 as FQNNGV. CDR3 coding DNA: TGTGCCAGCAGCTTAGTGTCGGATACGCAGTATTTT. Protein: CASSLVSDTQYF.